The 30 T cell receptor beta chains in this list originate from one sample, sequenced in a study of radiation and T cells in renal cell carcinoma. The method was immunoSEQ multiplex PCR; TCRdb's version includes in-frame clones alone and lacks a portion of them. The data contain roughly 120,000 clones, 80% to 85% of them singletons. Time point described: baseline pretreatment blood. Regarding treatment: 15 Gy SBRT to primary tumor, nephrectomy 4 weeks later. Sequences were derived from blood, sampled from a patient whose treatment included radiotherapy and nephrectomy. These receptors were taken from a woman aged 55 to 70 with renal cell carcinoma.

CDR3 coding DNA: TGTGCCAGCAGTCCCGGGCTTGACAATGAGCAGTTCTTC. It encodes CASSPGLDNEQFF. This chain uses TRBV2 with TRBJ2-1; no clear D gene. The germline V gene encodes CDR1 SNHLY and CDR2 FYNNEI. This CDR3 has 13 residues. Trimming took 5 bases from V and 5 from J, leaving 10 bases between them.

J is TRBJ1-1 and V is TRBV5-4; possible D gene TRBD1, 5 bases. The CDR3 extends over 14 amino acids. V shed 6 bases and J shed 3 bases, with 15 bases lying between them. Germline lookup yields CDR1 SGHNT and CDR2 YYREEE (reference sequence). CDR3 DNA: TGTGCCAGCACCCAGCATGGGGGACACACTGAAGCTTTCTTT. It codes for CASTQHGGHTEAFF.

V is TRBV9 and J is TRBJ2-3, with 10 nucleotides matching TRBD2. Germline V gives CDR1 SGDLS, CDR2 YYNGEE. V lost 4 bases, J lost 4 bases, and 6 bases stayed unmatched. CDR3 length: 15 amino acids. The CDR3 DNA sequence: TGTGCCAGCAGCCCCCTAGCGGGAGTCCCAGATACGCAGTATTTT. Residues: CASSPLAGVPDTQYF.

This clone turned up a few times. The junction does not match germline at one end; this may be a read error. This chain uses TRBV5-8 with TRBJ1-1; D uncertain. This CDR3 comprises 14 residues. Germline-derived CDR1 and CDR2 are SGHTS and YDEGEE. CDR3 DNA: TGTGCCAGCACCTTGTATCTCGGGAACACTGAAGCTTTCTTT. Translation: CASTLYLGNTEAFF.

CDR3 sequence: CASSFGTSGSNEQFF. CDR3 in DNA: TGCGCCAGCAGCTTCGGGACTAGCGGGAGCAATGAGCAGTTCTTC. The genes are TRBV5-1 and TRBJ2-1; 14 nucleotides match TRBD2. Germline CDR1 SGHRS, CDR2 YFSETQ. The CDR3 totals 15 residues. V lost 2 bases to trimming and J lost 6 bases; unmatched junction nucleotides: 1.

The CDR3 here is CASSLQGEGTEAFF. In nucleotides, the CDR3 is TGTGCCAGCTCACTACAGGGGGAGGGCACTGAAGCTTTCTTT. The gene calls are TRBV18 and TRBJ1-1; 8 positions agree with TRBD1. CDR3 length: 14 amino acids. The germline V gene encodes CDR1 KGHSH and CDR2 LQKENI. The V segment lost 4 bases and the J segment 4 bases; nucleotides outside the gene matches: 5.

V gene TRBV11-2 combines with J gene TRBJ2-1, with D hard to call. The CDR3 spans 16 residues. Germline V gene sequence: CDR1 SGHAT, CDR2 FQNNGV. Trimming removed 0 bases at V and 2 bases at J, with 11 bases between. This CDR3 reads CASSLDHGEPYNEQFF. The DNA of the CDR3 is TGTGCCAGCAGCTTAGATCATGGGGAACCCTACAATGAGCAGTTCTTC.

This clone was seen repeatedly, ten times or more. The chain recombines TRBV28 with TRBJ1-5; TRBD1 might be the D (5 bases). V dropped 3 bases and J dropped 7 bases, with 13 bases sitting between them. The CDR3 contains 14 residues. Looked up from germline, CDR1 is MDHEN and CDR2 is SYDVKM. CDR3 amino acids: CASSLGQGGQPQHF. For the CDR3, the DNA is TGTGCCAGCAGTTTGGGGCAGGGAGGCCAGCCCCAGCATTTT.

This chain connects TRBV28 to TRBJ2-1; 7 bases map to TRBD1. Germline loops: CDR1 MDHEN, CDR2 SYDVKM. The V segment lost 9 bases and the J segment 0 bases; nucleotides outside the gene matches: 2. The CDR3 covers 13 residues. The CDR3, as DNA: TGTGCCAGTAGGGACAGCTCCTACAATGAGCAGTTCTTC. It translates to CASRDSSYNEQFF.

The genes are TRBV6-1 and TRBJ1-2; unclear D gene. V lost 3 bases, J lost 5 bases, and 13 bases lay in between. The length of the CDR3 is 14 residues. Germline CDR1 and CDR2: MNHNS and SASEGT. CDR3 sequence: CASSEWAKAYGYTF. The CDR3 nucleotides read TGTGCCAGCAGTGAGTGGGCTAAAGCTTATGGCTACACCTTC.

This chain links TRBV19 with TRBJ2-5; 7 nucleotides match TRBD2. CDR3 size: 15 residues. With 2 bases clipped from V and 2 bases from J, the junction kept 5 bases outside the gene matches. Germline assignment: CDR1 LNHDA and CDR2 SQIVND (reference sequence). This CDR3 reads CASSIQRGEQETQYF. The DNA of the CDR3 is TGTGCCAGTAGTATACAGCGGGGCGAACAAGAGACCCAGTACTTC.

The chain uses TRBV18 and TRBJ2-2, with D unclear. V shed 3 bases and J shed 0 bases, with 11 bases lying between them. The germline V gene has CDR1 KGHSH and CDR2 LQKENI. The CDR3 runs 16 residues. CDR3 DNA: TGTGCCAGCTCACCTAGGAACGGACCGAACACCGGGGAGCTGTTTTTT. Its translation: CASSPRNGPNTGELFF. Supplemented by reference TRBV18 and TRBJ2-2, the full variable domain reads NAGVMQNPRHLVRRRGQEARLRCSPMKGHSHVYWYRQLPEEGLKFMVYLQKENIIDESGMPKERFSAEFPKEGPSILRIQQVVRGDSAAYFCASSPRNGPNTGELFFGEGSRLTVL.

The V and J genes are TRBV10-3 and TRBJ2-7; tentatively, D is TRBD1 (6 bases). The germline V gene has CDR1 ENHRY and CDR2 SYGVKD. Trimming shortened V by 4 bases and J by 5 bases, and 18 bases separated the two germline ends. There are 15 residues in the CDR3. CDR3 nucleotide sequence: TGTGCCATCAGTGCCTCTTATACAGGGATCCACGAGCAGTACTTC. Translated: CAISASYTGIHEQYF.

This rearrangement joins TRBV4-3 to TRBJ2-3; D call uncertain. This CDR3 is built from 16 residues. Germline V CDR1 and CDR2: LGHNA, YSLEER. V lost 1 base to trimming and J lost 2 bases, with 13 bases between them. The CDR3 sequence: CASSQVTQSSTDTQYF. In DNA, the CDR3 is TGCGCCAGCAGCCAAGTCACCCAGTCCTCCACAGATACGCAGTATTTT.

In the case of this clone: One end of the junction varies from germline; a read error may be responsible. The chain carries TRBV5-1 and TRBJ2-7, with 7 bases lining up with TRBD1. This CDR3 contains 13 residues. The germline V gene encodes CDR1 SGHRS and CDR2 YFSETQ. The CDR3 spells CASSGTDFYEQYF. In DNA, the CDR3 is TGTGCCAGCTCCGGGACAGATTTCTACGAGCAGTACTTC.

The chain joins TRBV13 to TRBJ2-2; D is undetermined. The germline gives CDR1 PRHDT, CDR2 FYEKMQ (reference sequence). The CDR3 has 13 amino acids. The ends were cut back, 0 bases at V and 5 bases at J, with 4 bases in the middle. In DNA, the CDR3 is TGTGCCAGCAGCTTAGGGGGTACCGGGGAGCTGTTTTTT. This sequence encodes CASSLGGTGELFF.

This clone occurred many times. The chain is built from TRBV5-1 and TRBJ1-6; tentative D call: TRBD1 (5 bases). The CDR3 sequence is 14 residues long. Trimming stripped 0 bases from V and 9 bases from J, with 10 bases between. CDR1 and CDR2 from the germline V gene are SGHRS and YFSETQ. The CDR3 here is CASSLDQGGSPLHF. CDR3 DNA sequence: TGCGCCAGCAGCTTGGATCAGGGAGGTTCACCCCTCCACTTT.

The V gene is TRBV14, the J gene TRBJ1-4; 11 nucleotides align to TRBD1. Trimming cost V 4 bases and J 7 bases; bases outside gene matches: 2. CDR3 length: 14 amino acids. Germline V gene lookup returns CDR1 SGHDN and CDR2 FVKESK. The CDR3 here is CASSPGTGGEKLFF. CDR3 nucleotide sequence: TGTGCCAGCAGCCCCGGGACAGGGGGTGAAAAACTGTTTTTT.

The chain has TRBV7-2 and TRBJ1-1; D call uncertain. CDR3 length: 12 residues. The V end was cut by 3 bases, the J end by 4 bases, with 6 bases between. CDR1 and CDR2 (germline): SGHTA, FQGNSA. The chain's CDR3 is CASSFSSTEAFF. The CDR3 DNA reads as TGTGCCAGCAGCTTCAGTAGCACTGAAGCTTTCTTT.

This sequence joins TRBV7-9 and TRBJ2-2; D gene unclear. Germline V gene sequence: CDR1 SEHNR, CDR2 FQNEAQ (reference sequence). V lost 5 bases to trimming and J lost 1 base, with 14 bases between them. The CDR3 is made up of 16 amino acids. CDR3 region: CASSPLLSGNTGELFF. The DNA of the CDR3 is TGTGCCAGCAGCCCCCTGTTGTCAGGGAACACCGGGGAGCTGTTTTTT.

V usage is TRBV6-6 and J usage is TRBJ2-3, with D perhaps matching TRBD1 or TRBD2 (6 bases each). The V gene lost 7 bases and the J gene lost 3 bases, with 14 bases spanning the gap. The CDR3 extends over 14 amino acids. Looked up from germline, CDR1 is MNHNY and CDR2 is SVGAGI (reference sequence). Written as DNA, the CDR3 is TGTGCCAGCAATCCAAGGGGGGAGACAGATACGCAGTATTTT. Translating gives CASNPRGETDTQYF.

This chain links TRBV5-4 with TRBJ2-5; D uncertain. CDR3 size: 16 residues. The germline V gene encodes CDR1 SGHNT and CDR2 YYREEE (reference sequence). The germline V and J ends were trimmed by 5 bases and 2 bases, with 19 bases remaining between them. CDR3 amino acids: CASSSSLLRSQETQYF. In DNA form, the CDR3 reads TGTGCCAGCAGTTCCTCTCTTTTGCGCAGTCAAGAGACCCAGTACTTC.

The chain carries TRBV25-1 and TRBJ1-2; D unresolved. The V gene's germline CDR1 is MGHDK and CDR2 SYGVNS. The V end lost 7 bases, the J end lost 4 bases, and 13 bases lay between the germline ends. The length of the CDR3 is 13 residues. The CDR3 DNA is TGTGCCAGCAAATCCCTGGACGGCTATGGCTACACCTTC. It yields the protein CASKSLDGYGYTF.

The V and J genes are TRBV19 and TRBJ1-5; a possible D gene is TRBD1 (5 bases). Germline CDR1 is LNHDA and CDR2 is SQIVND (reference sequence). Trimming stripped 8 bases from V and 5 bases from J, with 19 bases between. This CDR3 is 15 amino acids long. The CDR3, as DNA: TGTGCCAGTCTCCTCGGGCCCGGGGGTGATCAGCCCCAGCATTTT. Translating gives CASLLGPGGDQPQHF.

This rearrangement joins TRBV9 to TRBJ2-1, with 10 bases fitting TRBD2. After removal of 0 bases from V and 4 bases from J, the junction contained 4 bases not matched to a gene. CDR3 length equals 16 residues. Germline V CDR1 and CDR2: SGDLS, YYNGEE. The CDR3: CASSVVGTSAYNEQFF. The CDR3 coding sequence is TGTGCCAGCAGCGTAGTCGGGACTAGCGCATACAATGAGCAGTTCTTC. Looking up the rest from reference TRBV9 and TRBJ2-1 gives the full variable domain: DSGVTQTPKHLITATGQRVTLRCSPRSGDLSVYWYQQSLDQGLQFLIQYYNGEERAKGNILERFSAQQFPDLHSELNLSSLELGDSALYFCASSVVGTSAYNEQFFGPGTRLTVL.

This chain joins TRBV9 and TRBJ2-5, with D perhaps matching TRBD2 (6 bases). The germline gives CDR1 SGDLS, CDR2 YYNGEE. Trimming removed 0 bases from V and 1 base from J, with 16 bases in between. This CDR3 has 17 amino acids. CDR3 DNA: TGTGCCAGCAGCGTAGAAAATTGGGCGGGGCCCCAAGAGACCCAGTACTTC. Protein: CASSVENWAGPQETQYF. Looking up the rest from reference TRBV9 and TRBJ2-5 gives the full variable domain: DSGVTQTPKHLITATGQRVTLRCSPRSGDLSVYWYQQSLDQGLQFLIQYYNGEERAKGNILERFSAQQFPDLHSELNLSSLELGDSALYFCASSVENWAGPQETQYFGPGTRLLVL.

The chain carries TRBV7-2 and TRBJ1-4, with D hard to call. This CDR3 spans 15 amino acids. Germline V gene lookup returns CDR1 SGHTA and CDR2 FQGNSA. V lost 1 base and J 5 bases, leaving 11 bases between the germline ends. CDR3 region: CASSLVSGSNEKLFF. The CDR3 nucleotides are TGTGCCAGCAGCTTAGTTAGTGGATCAAATGAAAAACTGTTTTTT.

This chain joins TRBV4-1 and TRBJ1-1; D is possibly TRBD1 (6 bases). Germline V CDR1 and CDR2: MGHRA, YSYEKL. Trimming took off 3 bases at V and 0 bases at J, with 11 bases between the two ends. This CDR3 has 15 residues. Here the CDR3 DNA reads TGCGCCAGCAGCCATCCACAGGGTATGAACACTGAAGCTTTCTTT. Its protein is CASSHPQGMNTEAFF.

CDR3 in DNA: TGTGCCAGTAGTATAGGGGGCGCGTCGGGCTACACCTTC. Its protein is CASSIGGASGYTF. The chain joins TRBV19 to TRBJ1-2, with TRBD1 as a possible D gene (5 bases). V lost 1 base to trimming and J lost 8 bases, with 11 bases between them. The CDR3 has 13 amino acids. From germline, CDR1 is LNHDA and CDR2 SQIVND (reference sequence).

The V and J genes are TRBV5-1 and TRBJ1-4, with 7 positions matching TRBD1. Looked up from germline, CDR1 is SGHRS and CDR2 is YFSETQ. The CDR3 runs to 19 residues. V dropped 3 bases and J dropped 6; count of bases not matched to a gene: 20. The CDR3 DNA reads as TGCGCCAGCAGCTCCCAAGCCTTATTTCGACAGGGAGGTTATGAAAAACTGTTTTTT. Amino acid sequence: CASSSQALFRQGGYEKLFF. The variable domain in full, with the rest retrieved from reference TRBV5-1 and TRBJ1-4, is KAGVTQTPRYLIKTRGQQVTLSCSPISGHRSVSWYQQTPGQGLQFLFEYFSETQRNKGNFPGRFSGRQFSNSRSEMNVSTLELGDSALYLCASSSQALFRQGGYEKLFFGSGTQLSVL.